The rows below give T cell receptor beta chains drawn from one sample of a study of blood T cell repertoires in COVID-19. This table comes from immunoSEQ multiplex PCR, and its TCRdb copy is limited to in-frame clones, with some not included. The sample records about 480,000 clones, approximately 87% being singletons. Sequenced material: PBMCs or T cells enriched from blood (not recorded which). These receptors were taken from a woman in her 40s who had recovered from COVID-19. CDR3s include the opening cysteine and the closing phenylalanine or tryptophan. A D gene is named only where the DNA matches it firmly. Clone sizes are given selectively: once, few, many, or a class where the clone is expanded.

cdr3_nt cdr3_aa v_call clone_size d_call j_call
TGTGCCAGCAGCCCACAGATCGAGCAGTACTTC CASSPQIEQYF TRBV5-8 few . TRBJ2-7
TGTGCCAGCAGTGCCACAGGGGTGAACACTGAAGCTTTCTTT CASSATGVNTEAFF TRBV2 few TRBD1 TRBJ1-1
TGTGCCAGCAGCCGACGGACAGGGTTGAACACTGAAGCTTTCTTT CASSRRTGLNTEAFF TRBV3-1/TRBV3-2 . TRBD1 TRBJ1-1
TGTGCCAGCAGCTCCCCCGGGACAGGCTATGGCTACACCTTC CASSSPGTGYGYTF TRBV7-2 once TRBD1 TRBJ1-2
TGTGCCAGCAATACTGGGGCCAACGTCCTGACTTTC CASNTGANVLTF TRBV9 once . TRBJ2-6
TGCGCCAGCAGCAGGCCCGGGACTAGCGGGGGGAGCTCCTACAATGAGCAGTTCTTC CASSRPGTSGGSSYNEQFF TRBV5-1 once TRBD2 TRBJ2-1
TGTGCCAGCAGCCGGGCCCACACAGCGAACACTGAAGCTTTCTTT CASSRAHTANTEAFF TRBV3-1/TRBV3-2 . . TRBJ1-1
TGTGCCAGCAGTGCGGACAGGGGTCCGCTCGAGCAGTACTTC CASSADRGPLEQYF TRBV2 . TRBD1 TRBJ2-7
TGCGCCAGCAGCGTTGACAGGGGCGACACTGAAGCTTTCTTT CASSVDRGDTEAFF TRBV5-1 . TRBD1 TRBJ1-1
TGTGCCACCAGTGACAAAGGACAGGGGGGAGGCGATGAGCAGTTCTTC CATSDKGQGGGDEQFF TRBV24-1 . TRBD1 TRBJ2-1
TGTGCCAGCAGCATCACTAGCGGCGCGAACACCGGGGAGCTGTTTTTT CASSITSGANTGELFF TRBV9 . TRBD2 TRBJ2-2
TGTGCCAGCAGCGCGTCCGGGACAGATAATTCACCCCTCCACTTT CASSASGTDNSPLHF TRBV7-6 . TRBD1 TRBJ1-6
TGTGCCACTAGGGACGGGAGCTCCTACGAGCAGTACTTC CATRDGSSYEQYF TRBV15 . . TRBJ2-7
TGCGCCAGCAGCCAAACCGGGACCTACGAGCAGTACTTC CASSQTGTYEQYF TRBV4-3 . . TRBJ2-7
TGTGCCAGCAGTTTAGTTTCAGGGAGGAGCTACACCTTC CASSLVSGRSYTF TRBV12-3/TRBV12-4 . . TRBJ1-2
TGTGCCAGTAGGCGTGATCGCGGGGGGCAGTTCGGTAAAGCTTTCTTT CASRRDRGGQFGKAFF TRBV19 . . TRBJ1-1
TGTGCCAGCAGCTCAGTTCAGGGTATTACTGGAAACACCATATATTTT CASSSVQGITGNTIYF TRBV7-2 . . TRBJ1-3
TGCGCTACCAACTTCGGACAGGGAGGGAACACTGAAGCTTTCTTT CATNFGQGGNTEAFF TRBV23-1 . TRBD1 TRBJ1-1
TGTGCCAGTACCTTGGAGGGACAGGTCTATGGCTACACCTTC CASTLEGQVYGYTF TRBV19 . TRBD1 TRBJ1-2
TGTGCCAGCAGCTCAGCACAGGGGGTTCAGCCCCAGCATTTT CASSSAQGVQPQHF TRBV7-2 . TRBD1 TRBJ1-5
TGCGCCAGCAGCTTGTCCTCGAGCATGAACACTGAAGCTTTCTTT CASSLSSSMNTEAFF TRBV5-1 once . TRBJ1-1
TGTGCCAGCTCACCAAGACAGGAGTCCGGTGGCTACACCTTC CASSPRQESGGYTF TRBV18 . . TRBJ1-2
TGTGCCAGCAGCTCCATTTTAGCGGGAGGGATCAATGAGCAGTTCTTC CASSSILAGGINEQFF TRBV11-2 . TRBD2 TRBJ2-1
TGTGCCTGGAGTGGGCCCCAGGCAGGGTGTGCTTTCTTT CAWSGPQAGCAFF TRBV30 . . TRBJ1-1
TGTGCCAGCAGTAATACAGAACGACTGTTTTTT CASSNTERLFF TRBV7-9 . . TRBJ1-4
TGTGCCAGCAGTGAGCAACAGGGGATGCTCGAGACCCAGTACTTC CASSEQQGMLETQYF TRBV2 . TRBD1 TRBJ2-5
TGTGCCAGCAGTTTAGCGGGAATAAACACCGGGGAGCTGTTTTTT CASSLAGINTGELFF TRBV6-5 . TRBD2 TRBJ2-2
TGTGCCAGCAGCTTAGGACAGGGGGCAAGCTCTGGAAACACCATATATTTT CASSLGQGASSGNTIYF TRBV7-9 . TRBD1 TRBJ1-3
TGTGCCAGCAGCTTAGATAGCGCGGTATATGGCTACACCTTC CASSLDSAVYGYTF TRBV11-2 once . TRBJ1-2
TGTGCCAGCAGCTTAGGTCCAGGGGGCTCTGGAAACACCATATATTTT CASSLGPGGSGNTIYF TRBV11-2 . TRBD1 TRBJ1-3
TGCAGCGTTGCCGGTTGGAACACTGAAGCTTTCTTT CSVAGWNTEAFF TRBV29-1 . . TRBJ1-1
TGTGCCAGCAGCCATGGACAGGGCGGCTATGGCTACACCTTC CASSHGQGGYGYTF TRBV6-6 . TRBD1 TRBJ1-2
TGTGCCAGCAGCTTAGACAGACACCCCACAGATACGCAGTATTTT CASSLDRHPTDTQYF TRBV11-3 . . TRBJ2-3
TGTGCCAGCACGTGGACAGGGAACACTGAAGCTTTCTTT CASTWTGNTEAFF TRBV6-5 few TRBD1 TRBJ1-1
TGCAGCGTCCAGGGTTCGTGGGGAGATACGCAGTATTTT CSVQGSWGDTQYF TRBV29-1 once . TRBJ2-3
TGTGCCAGCCGCCGATACGGGACAAAGGAGATCAATGAGCAGTTCTTC CASRRYGTKEINEQFF TRBV5-4 once . TRBJ2-1
TGCGCCAGCAGCCAAGATCAGGCCCAGGCGGGGGTTGCGGGCTACACCTTC CASSQDQAQAGVAGYTF TRBV4-3 . . TRBJ1-2
TGTGCCAGCAGCCTTACAGCTACAGATACGCAGTATTTT CASSLTATDTQYF TRBV5-6 . . TRBJ2-3
TGCAGCGCCCAAGACAGGGCCGGAAACACCATATATTTT CSAQDRAGNTIYF TRBV29-1 . TRBD1 TRBJ1-3
TGTGCCAGCGCCAGGGGGTTGAGGTACGAGCAGTACTTC CASARGLRYEQYF TRBV6-5 . TRBD1 TRBJ2-7
TGTGCCAGCAGTGACAGGACAGGGTACACTCAGCCCCAGCATTTT CASSDRTGYTQPQHF TRBV27 . TRBD1 TRBJ1-5
TGTGCCAGCAGCGTAGACAACTATGCGGGTCCACTGTACTTC CASSVDNYAGPLYF TRBV9 once . TRBJ2-7
TGTGCCAGCAGAGCGACAGGGAACGGAGCTAACTATGGCTACACCTTC CASRATGNGANYGYTF TRBV11-2 once TRBD1 TRBJ1-2
TGTGCCAGCAGCCATCAGATGGGAGATCAAAATGGCTACACCTTC CASSHQMGDQNGYTF TRBV7-9 . . TRBJ1-2
TGCGCCAGCAGCCAAGATTGGGCATATAGCAATCAGCCCCAGCATTTT CASSQDWAYSNQPQHF TRBV4-3 . . TRBJ1-5
TGTGCCAGCAGTTACTCCTCGGGGACAGGGAAATATGAAGCTTTCTTT CASSYSSGTGKYEAFF TRBV6-2/TRBV6-3 once TRBD1 TRBJ1-1
TGTGCCAGCAGTTACTCTACTAGCGGGATCTACGAGCAGTACTTC CASSYSTSGIYEQYF TRBV6-5 . TRBD2 TRBJ2-7
TGTGCCAGCACTAGGCTGGTTGACACTGAAGCTTTCTTT CASTRLVDTEAFF TRBV25-1 . . TRBJ1-1
TGTGCCAGCAGCCACGGGTCCGGGAACACTGAAGCTTTCTTT CASSHGSGNTEAFF TRBV3-1/TRBV3-2 . . TRBJ1-1
TGTGCCAGCAGTTTAATTATTACTAGCGGGAGGGACAATGAGCAGTTCTTC CASSLIITSGRDNEQFF TRBV27 . TRBD2 TRBJ2-1
TGTGCCATCAGTGAGAACTCCAGGGACTTATTCCACAATGAGCAGTTCTTC CAISENSRDLFHNEQFF TRBV10-3 . . TRBJ2-1
TGTGCCAGCAGTAACCAGGGAACTCCTAACTATGGCTACACCTTC CASSNQGTPNYGYTF TRBV6-5 . . TRBJ1-2
TGTGCCAGCAGTACCCGGTTGGGAGGGAACACTGAAGCTTTCTTT CASSTRLGGNTEAFF TRBV6-5 . . TRBJ1-1
TGTGCCAGCAATCAGGTGGATAACACTGAAGCTTTCTTT CASNQVDNTEAFF TRBV3-1/TRBV3-2 . . TRBJ1-1
TGCGCCAGTGCGGGACAGTCAATCTCCGAGCAGTACTTC CASAGQSISEQYF TRBV5-1 . . TRBJ2-7
TGTGCCAGCAGCTACGCGGACAGGGGGCCACAAGAGACCCAGTACTTC CASSYADRGPQETQYF TRBV5-4 . TRBD1 TRBJ2-5
TGTGCCAGCAGCTTAGTGCTAGCGGGAGTCCTCGTAAGGGACAATGAGCAGTTCTTC CASSLVLAGVLVRDNEQFF TRBV7-8 . TRBD2 TRBJ2-1
TGTGCCAGCAGGCTGGGACTAGCGGGAAACAATGAGCAGTTCTTC CASRLGLAGNNEQFF TRBV7-8 . TRBD2 TRBJ2-1
TGTGCCAGCAGCCGATCCGGGACTAGCGGGGACAATGAGCAGTTCTTC CASSRSGTSGDNEQFF TRBV11-2 . TRBD2 TRBJ2-1